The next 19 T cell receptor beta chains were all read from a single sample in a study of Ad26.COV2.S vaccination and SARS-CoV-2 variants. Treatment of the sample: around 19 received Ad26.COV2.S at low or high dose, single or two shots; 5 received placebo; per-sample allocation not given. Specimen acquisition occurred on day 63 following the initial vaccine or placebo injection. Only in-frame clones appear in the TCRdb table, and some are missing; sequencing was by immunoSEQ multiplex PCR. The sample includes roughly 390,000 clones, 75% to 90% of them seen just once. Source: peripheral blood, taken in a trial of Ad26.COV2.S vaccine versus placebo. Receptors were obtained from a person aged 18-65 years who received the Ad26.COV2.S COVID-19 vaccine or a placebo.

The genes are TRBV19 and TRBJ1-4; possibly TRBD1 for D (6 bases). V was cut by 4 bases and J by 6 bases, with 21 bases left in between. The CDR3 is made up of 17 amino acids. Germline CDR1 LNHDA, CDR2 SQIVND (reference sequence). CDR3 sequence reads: CASSTIGFGGGDEKLFF. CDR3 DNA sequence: TGTGCCAGTAGTACCATCGGTTTCGGCGGGGGCGATGAAAAACTGTTTTTT. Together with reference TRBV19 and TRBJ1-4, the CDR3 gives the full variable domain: DGGITQSPKYLFRKEGQNVTLSCEQNLNHDAMYWYRQDPGQGLRLIYYSQIVNDFQKGDIAEGYSVSREKKESFPLTVTSAQKNPTAFYLCASSTIGFGGGDEKLFFGSGTQLSVL.

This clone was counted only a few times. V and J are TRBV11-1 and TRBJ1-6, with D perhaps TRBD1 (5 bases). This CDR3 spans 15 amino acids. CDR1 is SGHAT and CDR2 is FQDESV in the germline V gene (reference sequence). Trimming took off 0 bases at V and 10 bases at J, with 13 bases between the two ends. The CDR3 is CASSLATGFVSPLHF. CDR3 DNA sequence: TGTGCCAGCAGCTTAGCTACAGGATTTGTATCACCCCTCCACTTT.

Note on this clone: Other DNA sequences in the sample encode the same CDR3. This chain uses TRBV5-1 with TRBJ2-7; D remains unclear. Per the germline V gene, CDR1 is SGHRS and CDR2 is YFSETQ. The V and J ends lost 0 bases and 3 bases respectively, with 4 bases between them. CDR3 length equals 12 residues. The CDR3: CASSLEGYEQYF. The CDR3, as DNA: TGCGCCAGCAGCTTGGAGGGCTACGAGCAGTACTTC.

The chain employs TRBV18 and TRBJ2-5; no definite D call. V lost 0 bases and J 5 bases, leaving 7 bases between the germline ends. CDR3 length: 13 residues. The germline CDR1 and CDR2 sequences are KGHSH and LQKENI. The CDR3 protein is CASSPPSTETQYF. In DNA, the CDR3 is TGTGCCAGCTCACCACCAAGTACGGAGACCCAGTACTTC.

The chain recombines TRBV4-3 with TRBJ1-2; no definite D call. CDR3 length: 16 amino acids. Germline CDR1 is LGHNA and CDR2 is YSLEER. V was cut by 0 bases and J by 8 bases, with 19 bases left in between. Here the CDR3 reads CASSQDFVGNRRGYTF. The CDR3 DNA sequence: TGCGCCAGCAGCCAAGATTTTGTGGGGAACCGGAGAGGCTACACCTTC.

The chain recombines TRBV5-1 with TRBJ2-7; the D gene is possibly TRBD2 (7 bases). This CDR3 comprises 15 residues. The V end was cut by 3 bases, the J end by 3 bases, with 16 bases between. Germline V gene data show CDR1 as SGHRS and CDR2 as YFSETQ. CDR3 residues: CASSWGRGGLYEQYF. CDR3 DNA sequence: TGCGCCAGCAGCTGGGGGCGCGGGGGACTCTACGAGCAGTACTTC.

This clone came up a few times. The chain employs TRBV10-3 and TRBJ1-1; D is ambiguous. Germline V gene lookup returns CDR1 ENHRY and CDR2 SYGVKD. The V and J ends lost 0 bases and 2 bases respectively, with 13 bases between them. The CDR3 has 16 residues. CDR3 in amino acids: CAISESRRGFNTEAFF. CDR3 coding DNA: TGTGCCATCAGTGAGTCGAGGAGAGGGTTTAACACTGAAGCTTTCTTT.

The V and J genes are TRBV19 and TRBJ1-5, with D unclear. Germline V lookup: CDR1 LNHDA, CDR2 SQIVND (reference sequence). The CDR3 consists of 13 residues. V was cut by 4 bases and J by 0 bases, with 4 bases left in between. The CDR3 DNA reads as TGTGCCAGTAGTACAGATAGCAATCAGCCCCAGCATTTT. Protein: CASSTDSNQPQHF. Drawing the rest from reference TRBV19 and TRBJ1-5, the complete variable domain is DGGITQSPKYLFRKEGQNVTLSCEQNLNHDAMYWYRQDPGQGLRLIYYSQIVNDFQKGDIAEGYSVSREKKESFPLTVTSAQKNPTAFYLCASSTDSNQPQHFGDGTRLSIL.

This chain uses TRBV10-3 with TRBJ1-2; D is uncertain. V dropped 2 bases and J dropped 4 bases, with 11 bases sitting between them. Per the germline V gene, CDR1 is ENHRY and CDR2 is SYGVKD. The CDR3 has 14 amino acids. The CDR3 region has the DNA TGTGCCATCAGTGAGCCTATCAACAGCTATGGCTACACCTTC. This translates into CAISEPINSYGYTF.

CDR3 nucleotide sequence: TGTGCCAGCAGCTTAGCGCCCCCGGGACTAGCGGCCTACGAGCAGTACTTC. It encodes CASSLAPPGLAAYEQYF. This chain connects TRBV7-2 to TRBJ2-7; 11 bases fit TRBD2. The CDR3 consists of 17 residues. Germline assignment: CDR1 SGHTA and CDR2 FQGNSA. V was clipped by 0 bases and J by 2 bases; unmatched bases: 6.

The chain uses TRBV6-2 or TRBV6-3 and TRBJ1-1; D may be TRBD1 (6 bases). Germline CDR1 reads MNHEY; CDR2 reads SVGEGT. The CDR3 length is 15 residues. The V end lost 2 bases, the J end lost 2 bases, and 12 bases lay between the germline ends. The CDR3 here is CASSYGRTENTEAFF. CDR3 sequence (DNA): TGTGCCAGCAGTTACGGGAGGACAGAAAACACTGAAGCTTTCTTT.

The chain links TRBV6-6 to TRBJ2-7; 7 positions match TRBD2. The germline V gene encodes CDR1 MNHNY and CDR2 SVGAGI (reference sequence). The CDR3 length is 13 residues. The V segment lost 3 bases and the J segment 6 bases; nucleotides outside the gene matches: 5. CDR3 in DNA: TGTGCCAGCAGTTATGGGCGGGGGACCGAGCAGTACTTC. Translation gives CASSYGRGTEQYF.

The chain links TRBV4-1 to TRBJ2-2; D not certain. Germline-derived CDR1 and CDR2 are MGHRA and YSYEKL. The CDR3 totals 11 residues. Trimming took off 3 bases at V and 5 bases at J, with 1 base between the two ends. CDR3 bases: TGCGCCAGCAGCCAGACCGGGGAGCTGTTTTTT. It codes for CASSQTGELFF.

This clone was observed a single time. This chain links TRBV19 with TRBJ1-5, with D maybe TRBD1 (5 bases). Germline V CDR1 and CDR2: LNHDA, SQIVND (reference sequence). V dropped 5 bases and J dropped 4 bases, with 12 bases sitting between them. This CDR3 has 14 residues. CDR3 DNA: TGTGCCAGTAGTGTCTTCCAGGGAAATCAGCCCCAGCATTTT. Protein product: CASSVFQGNQPQHF.

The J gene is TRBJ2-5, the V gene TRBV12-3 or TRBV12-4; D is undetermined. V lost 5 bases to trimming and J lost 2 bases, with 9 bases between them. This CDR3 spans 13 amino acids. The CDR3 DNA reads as TGTGCCAGCAGTCATGGGCAGCAAGAGACCCAGTACTTC. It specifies CASSHGQQETQYF.

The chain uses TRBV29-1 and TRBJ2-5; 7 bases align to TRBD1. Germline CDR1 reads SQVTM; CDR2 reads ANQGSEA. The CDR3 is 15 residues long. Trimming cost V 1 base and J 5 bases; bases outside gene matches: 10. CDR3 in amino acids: CSVEGSKGAGETQYF. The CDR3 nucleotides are TGCAGCGTTGAAGGTTCCAAGGGGGCTGGGGAGACCCAGTACTTC.

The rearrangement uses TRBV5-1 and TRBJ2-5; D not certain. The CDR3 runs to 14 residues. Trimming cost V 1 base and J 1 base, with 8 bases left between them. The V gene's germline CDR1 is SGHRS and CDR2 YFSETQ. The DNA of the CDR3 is TGCGCCAGCAGCTTGTTGGGGTCCCAAGAGACCCAGTACTTC. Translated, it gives CASSLLGSQETQYF. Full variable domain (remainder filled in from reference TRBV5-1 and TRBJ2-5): KAGVTQTPRYLIKTRGQQVTLSCSPISGHRSVSWYQQTPGQGLQFLFEYFSETQRNKGNFPGRFSGRQFSNSRSEMNVSTLELGDSALYLCASSLLGSQETQYFGPGTRLLVL.

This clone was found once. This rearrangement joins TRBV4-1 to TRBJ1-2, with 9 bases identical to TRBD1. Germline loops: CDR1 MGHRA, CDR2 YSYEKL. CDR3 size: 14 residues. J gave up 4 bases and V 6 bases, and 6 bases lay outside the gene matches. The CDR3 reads CASSQQGAGYGYTF. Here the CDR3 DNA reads TGCGCCAGCAGTCAACAGGGGGCTGGCTATGGCTACACCTTC.

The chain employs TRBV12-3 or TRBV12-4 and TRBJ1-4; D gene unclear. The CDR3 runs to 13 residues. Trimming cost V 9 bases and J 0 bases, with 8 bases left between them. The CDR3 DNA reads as TGTGCCAGTAAAGGTACAACTAATGAAAAACTGTTTTTT. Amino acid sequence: CASKGTTNEKLFF.